This T cell receptor (beta chain) was retrieved from a study of long-term antiretroviral therapy in people with HIV. Study-wide findings and caveats: ART was followed by higher diversity that remained below transplant donor controls. All time points showed a repertoire dominated by clones expanded before ART. Against controls, HIV repertoires showed narrower ranges of CDR3 length.

The CDR3 totals 17 residues. Trimming at V came to 4 bases and at J to 2 bases, leaving 7 bases not matched to a gene. Germline lookup yields CDR1 SGHTA and CDR2 FQGNSA. Points on this clone: Its matching antigen is unknown.

At survey level, the immunoSEQ assay was run in its v3.0 version. The repertoire was sequenced with immunoSEQ multiplex PCR; TCRdb's copy has only in-frame clones and lacks some. This table holds 35,000 or so clones, 83% found once. Donors each had at least one pre-ART PBMC sample and at least two post-ART ones. V and J are TRBV7-2 and TRBJ2-2, with TRBD1 identical over 10 bases. This sample comprised unsorted PBMCs, obtained 0.4 years before starting antiretroviral therapy. The TCR originated in a man in his late teens or twenties with HIV. The CDR3 DNA is TGTGCCAGCAGCTCGTTTAGGGACAGGGGAAACACCGGGGAGCTGTTTTTT. It translates to CASSSFRDRGNTGELFF. The full variable domain, completed using reference TRBV7-2 and TRBJ2-2, is GAGVSQSPSNKVTEKGKDVELRCDPISGHTALYWYRQSLGQGLEFLIYFQGNSAPDKSGLPSDRFSAERTGGSVSTLTIQRTQQEDSAVYLCASSSFRDRGNTGELFFGEGSRLTVL.